What follows is one T cell receptor (beta chain) and its context. Clones were read by immunoSEQ multiplex PCR, and TCRdb kept only the in-frame ones, dropping some. The sample has more than 45,000 clones, just under 95% seen once. This sample was included in a study of cytomegalovirus exposure and HLA in healthy donors. The sequenced sample was PBMCs. The TCR originated in a man aged 18 to 29 in good health and CMV-seronegative.

Here the CDR3 reads CASSLRTGLETQYF. As DNA, the CDR3 is TGTGCCAGCAGTCTTAGGACAGGGCTAGAGACCCAGTACTTC. J is TRBJ2-5 and V is TRBV6-5, with 8 nucleotides matching TRBD1. V dropped 5 bases and J dropped 4; count of bases not matched to a gene: 6. The length of the CDR3 is 14 residues. The V gene's germline CDR1 is MNHEY and CDR2 SVGAGI.